This TCR beta chain was recorded in a study of OX40 agonist ivuxolimab in advanced cancers. With 4 bases removed from V and 5 bases from J, the gap between germline ends came to 15 bases. Germline CDR1 MGHDK, CDR2 SYGVNS. The CDR3 contains 15 residues. Profiling relied on immunoSEQ multiplex PCR, and the TCRdb table lists in-frame clones only, not all of them. The table has about 77,000 clones, more than 80% seen once. This clonotype originated in an adult with an advanced solid tumor such as melanoma, head and neck, liver or kidney cancer. Sample: CD4+ or CD8+ T cells sorted from blood, taken in a trial of the OX40 agonist ivuxolimab. The chain is built from TRBV25-1 and TRBJ2-1, with D possibly TRBD1 on 6 matching bases. In DNA form, the CDR3 reads TGTGCCAGCAGTGCCTCTGGGGGCGCGCACAATGAGCAGTTCTTC. It codes for CASSASGGAHNEQFF.